A single sample gave rise to the 13 T cell receptor beta chains below, sequenced in a study of post-analysis software for immune sequencing data. Their target antigens are unknown. Incorporated into the TCR beta cDNA libraries were unique molecular identifiers, which served to reduce PCR and sequencing biases. TCRdb ran MiXCR on the PCR reads and lists one entry per CDR3 protein. The sample has roughly 400,000 distinct CDR3 sequences, over 30% seen once. Study-level results: In patients, TRBV5-6, TRBV5-1 and TRBV20-1 belonged to several TRBV segments found more frequently than in controls.

The sequencing sample was made of blood. Receptor source: a girl aged 2 to 10 with multiple sclerosis.

This clonotype has a count of ten or more. The chain is built from TRBV29-1 and TRBJ2-3; the D is unclear. Germline CDR1 SQVTM, CDR2 ANQGSEA. The V end was cut by 6 bases, the J end by 6 bases, with 16 bases between. There are 13 residues in the CDR3. CDR3 residues: CSVTAGQRDTQYF. CDR3 DNA sequence: TGCAGCGTGACGGCAGGCCAGCGCGATACGCAGTATTTT.

V and J are TRBV24-1 and TRBJ2-7; 8 nucleotides line up with TRBD1. After removal of 10 bases from V and 2 bases from J, the junction contained 6 bases not matched to a gene. Per germline, CDR1 KGHDR and CDR2 SFDVKD. The CDR3 spans 13 residues. CDR3 in DNA: TGTGCCACTCACGACAGGGGCGCCTACGAGCAGTACTTC. Protein sequence: CATHDRGAYEQYF.

This clonotype was counted a few times. The gene calls are TRBV5-1 and TRBJ2-5; maybe TRBD1 (6 bases). With the DNA end fitting TRBJ2-7 better, the J assignment may be wrong. Germline CDR1 SGHRS, CDR2 YFSETQ. This CDR3 has 17 residues. CDR3 sequence: CASSFTPGERGFYEQYF. DNA for the CDR3: TGCGCCAGCAGCTTTACCCCAGGGGAGAGGGGGTTCTACGAGCAGTACTTC.

This clonotype was seen a few times. This rearrangement joins TRBV28 to TRBJ2-1, with 11 bases fitting TRBD1. Near its end, the DNA agrees better with TRBJ2-7, so the J call may be wrong. The CDR3 length is 14 residues. The germline V gene encodes CDR1 MDHEN and CDR2 SYDVKM. CDR3 protein: CASSPRTGGREQYF. The CDR3 DNA follows: TGTGCCAGCAGTCCCCGGACAGGGGGCAGGGAGCAGTACTTC.

This clonotype turned up a few times. The J gene is TRBJ2-3, the V gene TRBV3-1; a weak D match, TRBD2 (7 bases). The CDR3 length is 15 residues. The V and J ends lost 0 bases and 4 bases respectively, with 11 bases between them. Germline CDR1 is LGHDT and CDR2 is YNNKEL (reference sequence). CDR3 coding DNA: TGTGCCAGCAGCCAAGAGCGCGGGGGCGCAGATACGCAGTATTTT. This sequence encodes CASSQERGGADTQYF.

This clonotype showed up many times. Germline is not matched at one junction end, which may reflect a read error. The chain carries TRBV5-1 and TRBJ2-5; no clear D. CDR3 length: 14 residues. CDR1 SGHRS and CDR2 YFSETQ come from the germline V gene. The CDR3 nucleotides are TGTGCCAGCAGCTTAGCAGGAGTACAAGAGACCCAGTACTTC. It encodes CASSLAGVQETQYF.

The chain has TRBV24-1 and TRBJ2-1; 10 bases align to TRBD2. Unmatched junction bases numbered 13, after V lost 5 bases and J lost 7 bases. This CDR3 has 17 residues. Germline CDR1 KGHDR, CDR2 SFDVKD. The CDR3 region is CATSAGGKREGWNEQFF. CDR3 nucleotide sequence: TGTGCCACCAGTGCCGGAGGGAAGCGGGAGGGGTGGAATGAGCAGTTCTTC.

The chain employs TRBV5-6 and TRBJ2-2, with a tentative D call TRBD1 (6 bases). CDR1 SGHDT and CDR2 YYEEEE come from the germline V gene. This CDR3 contains 14 residues. Trimming took off 2 bases at V and 4 bases at J, with 9 bases between the two ends. CDR3: CASSFQGSTGELFF. In DNA, the CDR3 is TGTGCCAGCAGCTTCCAGGGGTCCACCGGGGAGCTGTTTTTT.

The chain combines TRBV29-1 with TRBJ1-1; TRBD1 agrees at 8 bases. The germline V gene has CDR1 SQVTM and CDR2 ANQGSEA. V trimming: 4 bases; J trimming: 1 base; junction bases outside the gene matches: 5. CDR3 length equals 14 residues. The CDR3 is CSVASTGENTEAFF. CDR3 bases: TGCAGCGTTGCCTCGACAGGGGAGAACACTGAAGCTTTCTTT.

V usage is TRBV7-8 and J usage is TRBJ2-7; tentative D call: TRBD2 (5 bases). The germline CDR1 and CDR2 sequences are SGHVS and FQNEAQ. The V and J ends lost 5 bases and 3 bases respectively, with 14 bases between them. This CDR3 has 14 amino acids. In DNA form, the CDR3 reads TGTGCCAGCAGCCCAATTGAGGGAATCTACGAGCAGTACTTC. Its protein is CASSPIEGIYEQYF.

This clonotype was seen once. A much larger clone differs from this one at a single base, so this may be a read error. The chain combines TRBV12-3 or TRBV12-4 with TRBJ2-7; 8 bases are a match to TRBD1. Germline trimming cut 6 bases from V and 12 bases from J; bases unmatched to any gene: 10. The length of the CDR3 is 12 residues. CDR3 DNA: TGTGCCAGCAGCCATGGACAGGGCCGGGTGTACTTC. It specifies CASSHGQGRVYF.

This clonotype was observed a handful of times. The V call is TRBV4-1, the J call TRBJ2-3; 9 bases map to TRBD2. V dropped 1 base and J dropped 7; count of bases not matched to a gene: 12. CDR3 length: 17 residues. CDR1 MGHRA and CDR2 YSYEKL come from the germline V gene. The CDR3 coding sequence is TGCGCCAGCAGCCAAGGGTTACGTGGCGGGGGGGCCAATACGCAGTATTTT. Its translation: CASSQGLRGGGANTQYF.

The chain has TRBV27 and TRBJ1-2; the match to TRBD1 covers 11 bases. Germline V gene data show CDR1 as MNHEY and CDR2 as SMNVEV (reference sequence). V was clipped by 3 bases and J by 3 bases; unmatched bases: 9. The CDR3 has 17 residues. CDR3 region: CASSFRTGGPMDYGYTF. The CDR3 coding sequence is TGTGCCAGCAGTTTCAGGACAGGGGGCCCGATGGACTATGGCTACACCTTC.